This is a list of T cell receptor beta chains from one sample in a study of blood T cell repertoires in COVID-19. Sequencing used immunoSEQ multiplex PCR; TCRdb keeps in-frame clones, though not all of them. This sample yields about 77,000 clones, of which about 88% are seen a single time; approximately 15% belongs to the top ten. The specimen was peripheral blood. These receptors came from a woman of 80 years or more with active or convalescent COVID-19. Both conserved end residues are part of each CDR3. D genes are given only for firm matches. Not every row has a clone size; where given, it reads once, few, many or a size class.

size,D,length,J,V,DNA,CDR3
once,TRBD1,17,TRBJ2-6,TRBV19,TGTGCCAGTAGGGGCCAGGGGGTTTACTCTGGGGCCAACGTCCTGACTTTC,CASRGQGVYSGANVLTF
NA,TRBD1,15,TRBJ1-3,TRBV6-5,TGTGCCAGCAGATCCCGACAGGGGATCGGAAACACCATATATTTT,CASRSRQGIGNTIYF
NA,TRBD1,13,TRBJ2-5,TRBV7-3,TGTGCCAGCAGCCTGGGACAGAAAGAGACCCAGTACTTC,CASSLGQKETQYF
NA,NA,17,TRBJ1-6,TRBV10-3,TGTGCCACCCGGGGGGGGTTGACTAGCTCCTATAATTCACCCCTCCACTTT,CATRGGLTSSYNSPLHF
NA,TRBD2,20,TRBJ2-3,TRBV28,TGTGCCAGCAGCTCCCGCCAAAGCGGGGGGGCCCTCTACGCCATGGATACGCAGTATTTT,CASSSRQSGGALYAMDTQYF
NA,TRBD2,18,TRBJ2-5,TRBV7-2,TGTGCCAGCAGCTTAAGATCAGCGGGGGGGCCGGTGGGAGAGACCCAGTACTTC,CASSLRSAGGPVGETQYF
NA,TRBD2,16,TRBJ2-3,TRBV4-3,TGCGCCAGCAGCCAAGATTACGGGGGGAACACAGATACGCAGTATTTT,CASSQDYGGNTDTQYF
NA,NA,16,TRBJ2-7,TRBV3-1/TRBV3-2,TGTGCCAGCAGCCAAGTCGGCGGGGTGGGGGTTAGCGAGCAGTACTTC,CASSQVGGVGVSEQYF
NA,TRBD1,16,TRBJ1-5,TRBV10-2,TGCGCCAGCAGTGAGGGGCAGGGGGCGAGCAATCAGCCCCAGCATTTT,CASSEGQGASNQPQHF
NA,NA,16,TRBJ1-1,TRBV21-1,TGTGCCAGCAGCAACCTTCGACAGGGTACGAACACTGAAGCTTTCTTT,CASSNLRQGTNTEAFF
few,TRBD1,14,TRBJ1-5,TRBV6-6,TGTGCCAGCAGTCGACAGGGTAGCAATCAGCCCCAGCATTTT,CASSRQGSNQPQHF
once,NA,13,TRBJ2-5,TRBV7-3,TGTGCCAGCAGGGCGGGGGCTGGGGAGACCCAGTACTTC,CASRAGAGETQYF
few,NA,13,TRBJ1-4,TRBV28,TGTGCCAGCAGTAAGCCCCCAGCGGAAAAACTGTTTTTT,CASSKPPAEKLFF
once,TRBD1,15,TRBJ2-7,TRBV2,TGTGCCAGCAGTCTGCGGGACAGGGGGACACACGAGCAGTACTTC,CASSLRDRGTHEQYF
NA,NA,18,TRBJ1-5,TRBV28,TGTGCCAGCAGTCGTCCTAGTTTCGCAAGGGGCCGCAATCAGCCCCAGCATTTT,CASSRPSFARGRNQPQHF
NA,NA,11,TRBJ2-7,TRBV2,TGTGCCAGAAAGGGGGAGCATCCGCAGTACTTC,CARKGEHPQYF
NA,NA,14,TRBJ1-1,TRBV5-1,TGCGCCAGCAGCCAAACAGGGTTAGGCACTGAAGCTTTCTTT,CASSQTGLGTEAFF
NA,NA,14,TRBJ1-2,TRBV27,TGTGCCAGCAGTTTAAATGGGGGGGCCGGTGGCTACACCTTC,CASSLNGGAGGYTF
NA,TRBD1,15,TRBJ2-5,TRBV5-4,TGTGCCAGCAGCTTGGGGCAGGGGGCCCAAGAGACCCAGTACTTC,CASSLGQGAQETQYF